Listed below are T cell receptor beta chains from one sample, sequenced in a study of blood T cell repertoires in COVID-19. Data came from immunoSEQ multiplex PCR; TCRdb stores just in-frame clones and leaves some out. Of hundreds of thousands of clones listed, roughly 90% are singletons. The sample consisted of peripheral blood. Receptor source: a woman between 50 and 59 years old with active or convalescent COVID-19. Both conserved end residues are part of each CDR3. The order of the fields is clone size, J gene, D gene, V gene, CDR3 DNA, CDR3 protein. A D gene is named only where the DNA matches it firmly. Size is stated for part of the rows, as once, few or many counts, or as a class when the clone is expanded.

size: -; J: TRBJ1-5; D: -; V: TRBV27; DNA: TGTGCCAGCAGCCGGACACCAAATAGCAATCAGCCCCAGCATTTT; CDR3: CASSRTPNSNQPQHF
size: -; J: TRBJ1-2; D: -; V: TRBV9; DNA: TGTGCCAGCAGCGTATTCAAGGGGGCTAACTATGGCTACACCTTC; CDR3: CASSVFKGANYGYTF
size: -; J: TRBJ2-3; D: -; V: TRBV18; DNA: TGTGCCAGCTCTCCCCTATTAAGTCCGGGAGGCACAGATACGCAGTATTTT; CDR3: CASSPLLSPGGTDTQYF
size: few; J: TRBJ2-7; D: TRBD2; V: TRBV7-8; DNA: TGTGCCAGCAGCTTAGGACTAGCGGGAGCCCCAGGCTACGAGCAGTACTTC; CDR3: CASSLGLAGAPGYEQYF
size: -; J: TRBJ1-2; D: -; V: TRBV28; DNA: TGTGCCAGCAGTTTAACAGTGGCAGGGGTCTATGGCTACACCTTC; CDR3: CASSLTVAGVYGYTF
size: -; J: TRBJ1-5; D: -; V: TRBV28; DNA: TGTGCCAGCAAAACTGACAGCTCCCAGCCCCAGCATTTT; CDR3: CASKTDSSQPQHF
size: -; J: TRBJ1-1; D: -; V: TRBV11-3; DNA: TGTGCCAGCAGCTTAGAAGGGACAAGAGAAGCTTTCTTT; CDR3: CASSLEGTREAFF
size: many; J: TRBJ1-6; D: -; V: TRBV9; DNA: TGTGCCAGCAGCGTAGATGCCGGGAATAATTCACCCCTCCACTTT; CDR3: CASSVDAGNNSPLHF
size: -; J: TRBJ1-2; D: TRBD1; V: TRBV28; DNA: TGTGCCAGCAGCATCATCTACGGGGCAGGGGGCGGCGGCTACACCTTC; CDR3: CASSIIYGAGGGGYTF
size: -; J: TRBJ1-2; D: TRBD1; V: TRBV7-9; DNA: TGTGCCAGCAGCTTACTAGGCCAGGACAGGGCTCAGGGCTACACCTTC; CDR3: CASSLLGQDRAQGYTF
size: -; J: TRBJ2-5; D: -; V: TRBV5-1; DNA: TGCGCCAGCAGCTTCTCTGGGAGCCAAGAGACCCAGTACTTC; CDR3: CASSFSGSQETQYF
size: once; J: TRBJ2-1; D: TRBD2; V: TRBV10-3; DNA: TGTGCCACCCGACTAGCGGGGTCCCACCAATCCTACAATGAGCAGTTCTTC; CDR3: CATRLAGSHQSYNEQFF
size: -; J: TRBJ2-7; D: -; V: TRBV4-1; DNA: TGCGCCAGCAGCCCGGACCCTACTAGGGAGCAGTACTTC; CDR3: CASSPDPTREQYF
size: -; J: TRBJ2-7; D: -; V: TRBV30; DNA: TGTGCCTGGAATGGGGGGGCATTGGGGGACAGGACCTACGAGCAGTACTTC; CDR3: CAWNGGALGDRTYEQYF
size: -; J: TRBJ2-7; D: TRBD2; V: TRBV19; DNA: TGTGCCAGTAGTATGCGCGCGGGGGGAGACTACGAGCAGTACTTC; CDR3: CASSMRAGGDYEQYF
size: -; J: TRBJ2-1; D: TRBD1; V: TRBV10-1; DNA: TGCGCCACCTCAGGGGGCAGGGGTTACAATGAGCAGTTCTTC; CDR3: CATSGGRGYNEQFF
size: -; J: TRBJ1-3; D: TRBD1; V: TRBV18; DNA: TGTGCCAGCTCACCCGACAGGGCTGGAAACACCATATATTTT; CDR3: CASSPDRAGNTIYF
size: -; J: TRBJ1-2; D: TRBD1; V: TRBV6-5; DNA: TGTGCCAGCAGGTCCGGACAGGGGAGTAACTATGGCTACACCTTC; CDR3: CASRSGQGSNYGYTF
size: -; J: TRBJ1-1; D: -; V: TRBV29-1; DNA: TGCAGCGTGAAGACGGGGGGCACTGAAGCTTTCTTT; CDR3: CSVKTGGTEAFF
size: few; J: TRBJ2-7; D: -; V: TRBV6-2/TRBV6-3; DNA: TGTGCCAGCAGTTACCCTCTCGACAGTTTTGATGACGAGCAGTACTTC; CDR3: CASSYPLDSFDDEQYF
size: -; J: TRBJ2-1; D: TRBD2; V: TRBV6-5; DNA: TGTGCCAGCAGCCCACTAGGACTAGTGTACAATGAGCAGTTCTTC; CDR3: CASSPLGLVYNEQFF
size: -; J: TRBJ2-1; D: TRBD2; V: TRBV18; DNA: TGTGCCAGCCAACCTCCCGGGACTAGCAATGAGCAGTTCTTC; CDR3: CASQPPGTSNEQFF
size: once; J: TRBJ2-7; D: -; V: TRBV7-8; DNA: TGTGCCAGCAGCCACTTAGGGACACCAAGCTACGAGCAGTACTTC; CDR3: CASSHLGTPSYEQYF
size: -; J: TRBJ1-6; D: -; V: TRBV18; DNA: TGTGCCAGCTCACTGGAGGGATTGAATTCACCCCTCCACTTT; CDR3: CASSLEGLNSPLHF
size: -; J: TRBJ1-4; D: TRBD1; V: TRBV4-3; DNA: TGCGCCAGCCGGGACAGGGCTGAGGAAAAACTGTTTTTT; CDR3: CASRDRAEEKLFF
size: -; J: TRBJ1-3; D: -; V: TRBV19; DNA: TGTGCCAGTAGTATCGCAGACTCTGGAAACACCATATATTTT; CDR3: CASSIADSGNTIYF
size: once; J: TRBJ1-5; D: -; V: TRBV5-5; DNA: TGTGCCAGCAGCTTGGCACAGAGGGATCAGCCCCAGCATTTT; CDR3: CASSLAQRDQPQHF
size: -; J: TRBJ2-5; D: TRBD2; V: TRBV25-1; DNA: TGTGCCAGCAGTGAATACACTAGCGGGAGCCGGGAGACCCAGTACTTC; CDR3: CASSEYTSGSRETQYF
size: -; J: TRBJ2-7; D: -; V: TRBV6-5; DNA: TGTGCCAGCTCCTTGGCTTCGGGAAGCGGCGAGCAGTACTTC; CDR3: CASSLASGSGEQYF
size: -; J: TRBJ1-5; D: TRBD1; V: TRBV4-2; DNA: TGTGCCAGCAGCCAGGGACAGGGCGGATTGAGGGATCAGCCCCAGCATTTT; CDR3: CASSQGQGGLRDQPQHF
size: -; J: TRBJ2-1; D: TRBD1; V: TRBV27; DNA: TGTGCCAGCAGTCCCTCGACAGGGGAATCCTACAATGAGCAGTTCTTC; CDR3: CASSPSTGESYNEQFF
size: -; J: TRBJ1-4; D: TRBD1; V: TRBV19; DNA: TGTGCCAGTAGCTTACAGGGGTTTGGTGAAAAACTGTTTTTT; CDR3: CASSLQGFGEKLFF
size: -; J: TRBJ1-1; D: -; V: TRBV5-1; DNA: TGCGCCAGCAGCTTGGTGGCACTAACTGGCACTGAAGCTTTCTTT; CDR3: CASSLVALTGTEAFF
size: -; J: TRBJ2-1; D: -; V: TRBV10-3; DNA: TGTGCCATCAGTGAGGAGTGGGAGCAGTTCTTC; CDR3: CAISEEWEQFF
size: -; J: TRBJ1-4; D: TRBD1; V: TRBV5-4; DNA: TGTGCCAGCAGCTTCAAGGGGGCGCGGTTTGGAACTAATGAAAAACTGTTTTTT; CDR3: CASSFKGARFGTNEKLFF
size: -; J: TRBJ2-4; D: TRBD1; V: TRBV11-2; DNA: TGTGCCAGCAGCTCTCTCCGGGACAGGAAAAACATTCAGTACTTC; CDR3: CASSSLRDRKNIQYF
size: -; J: TRBJ1-1; D: -; V: TRBV12-3/TRBV12-4; DNA: TGTGCCAGCAGTTTAAGTACTAACACTGAAGCTTTCTTT; CDR3: CASSLSTNTEAFF
size: -; J: TRBJ2-7; D: TRBD1; V: TRBV28; DNA: TGTGCCAGCAAGACGACAGGGGGTTGGTCGTACTTC; CDR3: CASKTTGGWSYF
size: -; J: TRBJ1-2; D: TRBD1; V: TRBV5-1; DNA: TGCGCCAGCAGCTCGGGACAGGGTAGCTACACCTTC; CDR3: CASSSGQGSYTF
size: -; J: TRBJ1-2; D: TRBD1; V: TRBV18; DNA: TGTGCCAGCTCACTACAGGGGCCCGGTGGCTACACCTTC; CDR3: CASSLQGPGGYTF
size: -; J: TRBJ1-1; D: -; V: TRBV12-3/TRBV12-4; DNA: TGTGCCAGCAGTTTAGGAGTCGGCACTGAAGCTTTCTTT; CDR3: CASSLGVGTEAFF